The 24 T cell receptor beta chains given below trace back to one sample, sequenced in a study of beta chain features in type 1 diabetes. Since all of the isolated RNA was reverse transcribed, expressed TCRB transcripts were what got sequenced. The data were produced by immunoSEQ multiplex PCR, yet TCRdb's version contains in-frame clones alone and is incomplete. The sample shows 200,000 to 300,000 clones, just over 20% of them seen only once. For these TCRs, the target antigens are not known. General study results and limits: Significant though moderate, a shortening of TCRB CDR3s appeared in all four CD4+ subsets of Type 1 diabetes patients.

Sequencing was carried out using naive CD4+ T cells from blood. The receptors stem from a woman in her thirties or forties with type 1 diabetes.

CDR3 sequence (DNA): TGTGCCAGCAGCAACAAGGGAGGTGAATTTTACGAGCAGTACTTC. Protein: CASSNKGGEFYEQYF. The rearrangement links TRBV6-6 to TRBJ2-7; tentatively, D is TRBD2 (6 bases). CDR1 is MNHNY, CDR2 SVGAGI, per germline (reference sequence). Deletions cut 6 bases from V and 4 bases from J, with 19 bases between. CDR3 length equals 15 residues.

This clone was counted a few times. The rearrangement links TRBV29-1 to TRBJ2-5, with D maybe TRBD2 (5 bases). Between the trimmed V and J ends, which lost 7 bases and 4 bases, there was a span of 13 bases. Germline CDR1 and CDR2: SQVTM and ANQGSEA. The length of the CDR3 is 12 residues. The CDR3 bases are TGCAGCGCCCAAAGAGGGCGAGAGACCCAGTACTTC. This gives the protein CSAQRGRETQYF.

The chain is built from TRBV7-2 and TRBJ2-7; TRBD2 agrees at 12 bases. Germline V gene lookup returns CDR1 SGHTA and CDR2 FQGNSA. V shed 4 bases, J shed 6 bases, and the junction held 7 bases outside the gene matches. The CDR3 spans 15 residues. CDR3 DNA: TGTGCCAGCAGCTACTGGACTAGCGGGATAAGCGAGCAGTACTTC. Translated, it gives CASSYWTSGISEQYF.

This clone was seen more than once but under ten times. The J gene is TRBJ2-1, the V gene TRBV27; maybe TRBD2 (5 bases). V lost 6 bases, J lost 4 bases, and 7 bases lay in between. The CDR3 runs 12 residues. Germline CDR1 reads MNHEY; CDR2 reads SMNVEV (reference sequence). The chain's CDR3 is CASSTRYNEQFF. CDR3 nucleotides: TGTGCCAGCAGCACTAGATACAATGAGCAGTTCTTC.

CDR3 sequence: CSVDRGGGTEAFF. CDR3 DNA sequence: TGCAGCGTTGACAGGGGAGGGGGCACTGAAGCTTTCTTT. The chain links TRBV29-1 to TRBJ1-1, with a possible D match to TRBD1 (6 bases). Germline-derived CDR1 and CDR2 are SQVTM and ANQGSEA. This CDR3 has 13 residues. Trimming took off 3 bases at V and 4 bases at J, with 12 bases between the two ends. Combining the CDR3 with reference TRBV29-1 and TRBJ1-1 gives the whole variable domain SAVISQKPSRDICQRGTSLTIQCQVDSQVTMMFWYRQQPGQSLTLIATANQGSEATYESGFVIDKFPISRPNLTFSTLTVSNMSPEDSSIYLCSVDRGGGTEAFFGQGTRLTVV.

The chain couples TRBV28 to TRBJ2-3, with 8 bases aligning to TRBD2. This CDR3 has 15 residues. Germline CDR1 reads MDHEN; CDR2 reads SYDVKM. The trim removed 5 bases at V and 4 bases at J, leaving 8 bases unmatched. The CDR3 sequence is CASSQRSGNPDTQYF. CDR3 in DNA: TGTGCCAGCAGTCAACGTAGCGGGAATCCAGATACGCAGTATTTT.

This chain connects TRBV4-3 to TRBJ1-1; a weak D match, TRBD1 (5 bases). V lost 0 bases and J lost 5, with 22 bases in between. In germline, CDR1 is LGHNA, CDR2 YSLEER. The CDR3 loop spans 18 amino acids. For the CDR3, the DNA is TGCGCCAGCAGCCAAGACGCGGGGCCATCCAGAACCAGGACTGAAGCTTTCTTT. It translates to CASSQDAGPSRTRTEAFF.

This rearrangement joins TRBV4-3 to TRBJ2-7; weak D call: TRBD1 (6 bases). The CDR3 has 15 amino acids. Per germline, CDR1 LGHNA and CDR2 YSLEER. Trimming stripped 1 base from V and 4 bases from J, with 14 bases between. In DNA, the CDR3 is TGCGCCAGCAGCCAAGGACAGGCAGGGTCGTACGAGCAGTACTTC. Its translation is CASSQGQAGSYEQYF.

The rearrangement uses TRBV7-8 and TRBJ1-5; maybe TRBD1 (5 bases). The CDR3 covers 16 residues. Trimming took off 1 base at V and 7 bases at J, with 17 bases between the two ends. Germline CDR1 and CDR2: SGHVS and FQNEAQ. The CDR3 region has the DNA TGTGCCAGCAGCTTAGGACAGCAAATGACCTCACAGCCCCAGCATTTT. This encodes CASSLGQQMTSQPQHF.

This chain uses TRBV7-3 with TRBJ2-1, with 8 bases lining up with TRBD2. Trimming at V came to 5 bases and at J to 0 bases, leaving 3 bases not matched to a gene. This CDR3 has 15 residues. Germline V lookup: CDR1 SGHTA, CDR2 FQGTGA. The CDR3 DNA reads TGTGCCAGCAGCCCGGGACTAGGCTCCTACAATGAGCAGTTCTTC. Translating gives CASSPGLGSYNEQFF.

This clone appeared a few times. The sample contains more than one DNA sequence encoding this CDR3. V gene TRBV11-3 combines with J gene TRBJ2-1, with D perhaps TRBD2 (6 bases). The CDR3 runs to 13 residues. V was clipped by 3 bases and J by 7 bases, with 10 bases between them. The germline V gene encodes CDR1 SGHNT and CDR2 YENEEA. The chain's CDR3 is CASSLVGGNEQFF. The CDR3 region has the DNA TGTGCCAGCAGCTTGGTTGGGGGGAATGAGCAGTTCTTC. The full variable domain, rest sourced from reference TRBV11-3 and TRBJ2-1, is EAGVVQSPRYKIIEKKQPVAFWCNPISGHNTLYWYLQNLGQGPELLIRYENEEAVDDSQLPKDRFSAERLKGVDSTLKIQPAELGDSAVYLCASSLVGGNEQFFGPGTRLTVL.

This clone was found a few times. This chain uses TRBV2 with TRBJ1-2, with 7 bases identical to TRBD1. The CDR3 has 15 residues. V trimming: 6 bases; J trimming: 4 bases; junction bases outside the gene matches: 11. Germline values: CDR1 SNHLY, CDR2 FYNNEI. The CDR3 is CASRLGTVDFYGYTF. Here the CDR3 DNA reads TGTGCCAGCAGGTTAGGGACAGTAGATTTCTATGGCTACACCTTC.

V gene TRBV11-2 combines with J gene TRBJ1-1, with D possibly TRBD1 on 6 matching bases. Germline CDR1 is SGHAT and CDR2 is FQNNGV. V shed 3 bases and J shed 11 bases, with 16 bases lying between them. The length of the CDR3 is 13 residues. CDR3 loop: CASSLTGLDAAFF. In DNA form, the CDR3 reads TGTGCCAGCAGCTTGACAGGTTTGGATGCGGCTTTCTTT.

DNA for the CDR3: TGTGCCAGCAGTTTTCCCGGGAGGGCATACGAGCAGTACTTC. Its protein product is CASSFPGRAYEQYF. The V call is TRBV28, the J call TRBJ2-7; 8 bases match TRBD2. This CDR3 has 14 residues. Losses at the gene ends were 3 bases for V and 4 bases for J; bases not matched to a gene: 5. Germline assignment: CDR1 MDHEN and CDR2 SYDVKM.

The chain uses TRBV7-2 and TRBJ1-4; D may be TRBD1 (5 bases). V lost 4 bases and J lost 10, with 10 bases in between. The CDR3 totals 12 residues. The germline gives CDR1 SGHTA, CDR2 FQGNSA. The CDR3 DNA sequence: TGTGCCAGCAGCTGGGACTTGGGAAAACTGTTTTTT. This encodes CASSWDLGKLFF.

The chain is built from TRBV28 and TRBJ2-7, with D perhaps TRBD2 (5 bases). Per the germline V gene, CDR1 is MDHEN and CDR2 is SYDVKM. The CDR3 consists of 17 residues. V lost 4 bases to trimming and J lost 2 bases, with 21 bases between them. The CDR3 is CASSWRGRGSKTYEQYF. DNA of the CDR3: TGTGCCAGCAGTTGGCGAGGACGAGGGTCAAAAACCTACGAGCAGTACTTC.

This clone has only a few counts. The gene calls are TRBV15 and TRBJ1-1; 8 bases fit TRBD1. Germline V lookup: CDR1 LNHNV, CDR2 YYDKDF (reference sequence). The CDR3 runs to 15 residues. V dropped 1 base and J dropped 4; count of bases not matched to a gene: 5. CDR3 bases: TGTGCCACCAGCAGAGGGACAGGGCTGAGCACTGAAGCTTTCTTT. Protein sequence: CATSRGTGLSTEAFF.

This chain joins TRBV9 and TRBJ2-2; D remains ambiguous. The CDR3 extends over 14 amino acids. In germline, CDR1 is SGDLS, CDR2 YYNGEE. Deletions cut 4 bases from V and 7 bases from J, with 14 bases between. In DNA form, the CDR3 reads TGTGCCAGCAGCCCCTGGTCAACGGGCGGGGAGCTGTTTTTT. Protein product: CASSPWSTGGELFF.

This clone was counted between two and nine times. This chain connects TRBV4-3 to TRBJ2-1, with 9 bases fitting TRBD2. The CDR3 runs 16 residues. The germline CDR1 and CDR2 sequences are LGHNA and YSLEER. Trimming at V came to 2 bases and at J to 1 base, leaving 3 bases not matched to a gene. CDR3 DNA: TGCGCCAGCAGCCAAAGGCTAGCGGGATCCTACAATGAGCAGTTCTTC. It translates to CASSQRLAGSYNEQFF.

J is TRBJ2-1 and V is TRBV7-6; no firm D call. Germline V gives CDR1 SGHVS, CDR2 FNYEAQ. V was cut by 5 bases and J by 8 bases, with 10 bases left in between. CDR3 length: 12 residues. This CDR3 reads CASSPLIHEQFF. The CDR3 bases are TGTGCCAGCAGCCCACTAATTCATGAGCAGTTCTTC.

This clone showed up just a few times. The chain is built from TRBV5-1 and TRBJ2-5; 9 positions match TRBD1. V dropped 1 base and J dropped 5; count of bases not matched to a gene: 3. CDR1 is SGHRS and CDR2 is YFSETQ in the germline V gene. The CDR3 is made up of 14 amino acids. The CDR3 protein is CASSLTGGEETQYF. Written as DNA, the CDR3 is TGCGCCAGCAGCTTGACAGGGGGCGAGGAGACCCAGTACTTC.

This clone came up a few times. The chain uses TRBV30 and TRBJ1-1; D gene ambiguous. In germline, CDR1 is GTSNPN, CDR2 SVGIG (reference sequence). The length of the CDR3 is 14 residues. Trimming took off 0 bases at V and 5 bases at J, with 13 bases between the two ends. In DNA form, the CDR3 reads TGTGCCTGGAGTGTAACGGGAACTTGGACTGAAGCTTTCTTT. Protein product: CAWSVTGTWTEAFF.

V usage is TRBV9 and J usage is TRBJ1-2; 8 bases line up with TRBD1. Germline CDR1 SGDLS, CDR2 YYNGEE. V gave up 3 bases and J gave up 4 bases; unmatched junction bases: 14. The CDR3 loop spans 17 amino acids. The CDR3 loop reads CASSEPRDRRLSYGYTF. The CDR3 nucleotides are TGTGCCAGCAGCGAGCCCCGGGACAGGAGACTATCCTATGGCTACACCTTC.

This chain connects TRBV9 to TRBJ2-1; D is ambiguous. Deletions cut 0 bases from V and 10 bases from J, with 8 bases between. Germline values: CDR1 SGDLS, CDR2 YYNGEE. There are 12 residues in the CDR3. CDR3 loop: CASSVAGREQFF. In nucleotides, the CDR3 is TGTGCCAGCAGCGTAGCTGGCAGAGAGCAGTTCTTC. The full variable domain, its missing parts supplied by reference TRBV9 and TRBJ2-1, is DSGVTQTPKHLITATGQRVTLRCSPRSGDLSVYWYQQSLDQGLQFLIQYYNGEERAKGNILERFSAQQFPDLHSELNLSSLELGDSALYFCASSVAGREQFFGPGTRLTVL.